The 15 T cell receptor beta chains below all came from one sample that was sequenced in a study of T-cell memory formation after mild COVID-19. TCRdb re-called the 5' RACE reads with MiXCR, one entry per CDR3 protein. The profile shows 300,000 to 400,000 distinct CDR3 sequences, around 28% of them singletons. The material sequenced was PBMCs or a T cell subset sorted from them (not recorded which). These receptors all stem from an adult woman who had mild COVID-19 (a few samples of this study predate the infection). Cell type and time point are not known.

The rearrangement joins TRBV5-5 to TRBJ2-4; D not certain. The CDR3 is made up of 13 amino acids. CDR1 is SGHKS and CDR2 is YYEKEE in the germline V gene (reference sequence). V was shortened by 1 base and J by 5 bases, with 7 bases between the two germline ends. In DNA, the CDR3 is TGTGCCAGCAGCTTGAGGAACGAAAACATTCAGTACTTC. Translating it yields CASSLRNENIQYF.

This chain connects TRBV4-2 to TRBJ2-3, with TRBD2 identical over 8 bases. The CDR3 runs to 15 residues. Germline assignment: CDR1 LGHNA and CDR2 YNFKEQ. After removal of 4 bases from V and 4 bases from J, the junction contained 7 bases not matched to a gene. The CDR3 protein is CASSPLRGAADTQYF. The CDR3 DNA is TGTGCCAGCAGCCCGTTGCGGGGGGCAGCAGATACGCAGTATTTT.

This clonotype was seen only a few times. The chain combines TRBV20-1 with TRBJ2-3; 11 bases match TRBD2. The CDR3 spans 17 residues. Germline CDR1 reads DFQATT; CDR2 reads SNEGSKA (reference sequence). V gave up 0 bases and J gave up 4 bases; unmatched junction bases: 9. Written as DNA, the CDR3 is TGCAGTGCTAGAGATTACCCCGGGACTAGCGGCGCAGATACGCAGTATTTT. This sequence encodes CSARDYPGTSGADTQYF.

The CDR3 here is CASSLVAVAGVPNEQFF. The CDR3 coding sequence is TGCGCCAGCAGCTTGGTCGCTGTGGCGGGGGTACCCAATGAGCAGTTCTTC. This chain links TRBV5-1 with TRBJ2-1, with 7 bases identical to TRBD2. The CDR3 sequence is 17 residues long. Germline-derived CDR1 and CDR2 are SGHRS and YFSETQ. With 0 bases clipped from V and 6 bases from J, the junction kept 12 bases outside the gene matches. Based on the CDR3 plus reference TRBV5-1 and TRBJ2-1, the full variable domain is KAGVTQTPRYLIKTRGQQVTLSCSPISGHRSVSWYQQTPGQGLQFLFEYFSETQRNKGNFPGRFSGRQFSNSRSEMNVSTLELGDSALYLCASSLVAVAGVPNEQFFGPGTRLTVL.

This clonotype was seen a handful of times. The CDR3 DNA sequence: TGTGCCAGCAGCCCACACGATGGGTACAATGAGCAGTTCTTC. Translated: CASSPHDGYNEQFF. The chain carries TRBV7-3 and TRBJ2-1; D ambiguous. The V end lost 5 bases, the J end lost 4 bases, and 12 bases lay between the germline ends. The CDR3 spans 14 residues. Germline CDR1 is SGHTA and CDR2 is FQGTGA. The whole variable domain, remainder taken from reference TRBV7-3 and TRBJ2-1, is GAGVSQTPSNKVTEKGKYVELRCDPISGHTALYWYRQSLGQGPEFLIYFQGTGAADDSGLPNDRFFAVRPEGSVSTLKIQRTERGDSAVYLCASSPHDGYNEQFFGPGTRLTVL.

This chain joins TRBV3-1 and TRBJ1-1, with D tentatively TRBD1 (6 bases). CDR1 and CDR2 from the germline V gene are LGHDT and YNNKEL (reference sequence). Trimming took off 2 bases at V and 8 bases at J, with 15 bases between the two ends. This CDR3 is built from 14 residues. The CDR3 protein is CASSQPTGLYEAFF. CDR3 coding DNA: TGTGCCAGCAGCCAACCGACAGGACTTTACGAAGCTTTCTTT.

This chain uses TRBV7-9 with TRBJ1-4; the match to TRBD1 covers 8 bases. Unmatched junction bases numbered 11, after V lost 1 base and J lost 7 bases. Germline V CDR1 and CDR2: SEHNR, FQNEAQ (reference sequence). The CDR3 covers 17 residues. CDR3 DNA sequence: TGTGCCAGCAGCTTAGGTGTGCAGACAGGGGCCGTTGAAAAACTGTTTTTT. This sequence encodes CASSLGVQTGAVEKLFF. The whole variable domain, filled in from reference TRBV7-9 and TRBJ1-4, reads DTGVSQNPRHKITKRGQNVTFRCDPISEHNRLYWYRQTLGQGPEFLTYFQNEAQLEKSRLLSDRFSAERPKGSFSTLEIQRTEQGDSAMYLCASSLGVQTGAVEKLFFGSGTQLSVL.

This clonotype was detected ten times or more. The chain combines TRBV12-3 or TRBV12-4 with TRBJ1-2, with D tentatively TRBD1 (6 bases). V was pared by 6 bases and J by 7 bases, with 12 bases between. This CDR3 is 12 amino acids long. The CDR3 DNA is TGTGCCAGCAGGCAGGGAGGGGGTGGCTACACCTTC. This sequence encodes CASRQGGGGYTF.

This clonotype has more than one count but fewer than ten. The chain uses TRBV5-6 and TRBJ2-2; D is possibly TRBD2 (5 bases). Trimming shortened V by 4 bases and J by 5 bases, and 18 bases separated the two germline ends. This CDR3 spans 16 amino acids. Germline V gene sequence: CDR1 SGHDT, CDR2 YYEEEE. In DNA, the CDR3 is TGTGCCAGCAGCGCCGTGCCCGGAGGTGCAACCGGGGAGCTGTTTTTT. Protein: CASSAVPGGATGELFF.

The V gene is TRBV12-3 or TRBV12-4, the J gene TRBJ1-1, with 8 bases lining up with TRBD1. This CDR3 spans 14 amino acids. Trimming cost V 6 bases and J 5 bases; bases outside gene matches: 8. CDR3 nucleotides: TGTGCCAGCAGGGTCGACAGGGGAAAGACTGAAGCTTTCTTT. It translates to CASRVDRGKTEAFF.

This chain uses TRBV12-3 or TRBV12-4 with TRBJ1-5; tentative D call: TRBD1 (5 bases). The CDR3 spans 15 residues. The V end lost 6 bases, the J end lost 7 bases, and 19 bases lay between the germline ends. The CDR3 bases are TGTGCCAGCAGGGACACGGCAGGAGCGTTACAGCCCCAGCATTTT. It encodes CASRDTAGALQPQHF.

There are many counts of this clonotype. V usage is TRBV5-6 and J usage is TRBJ2-7; D perhaps matches TRBD2 (5 bases). The CDR3 has 11 amino acids. V lost 4 bases, J lost 5 bases, and 7 bases lay in between. The germline V gene has CDR1 SGHDT and CDR2 YYEEEE. The CDR3 nucleotides read TGTGCCAGCAGCCTGGGAGACGAGCAGTACTTC. It is translated as CASSLGDEQYF.

This clonotype turned up a few times. The chain is built from TRBV20-1 and TRBJ1-4, with a weak D call TRBD1 (6 bases). This CDR3 spans 15 amino acids. Trimming took off 5 bases at V and 3 bases at J, with 16 bases between the two ends. Germline V CDR1 and CDR2: DFQATT, SNEGSKA (reference sequence). DNA for the CDR3: TGCAGTGCTCGGGGGGGGCAAGGGGCTAATGAAAAACTGTTTTTT. It encodes CSARGGQGANEKLFF.

This clonotype was seen only a few times. V is TRBV23-1 and J is TRBJ2-2; D is undetermined. TRBV23-1 is flagged as an ORF with uncertain function. V was shortened by 7 bases and J by 4 bases, with 7 bases between the two germline ends. CDR3 length: 12 residues. The CDR3 DNA sequence: TGCGCCAGCAAGAAGTCCACCGGGGAGCTGTTTTTT. It yields the protein CASKKSTGELFF.

The V and J genes are TRBV3-1 and TRBJ2-5; the match to TRBD2 covers 7 bases. The CDR3 covers 16 residues. Trimming cost V 0 bases and J 9 bases; bases outside gene matches: 13. Germline V lookup: CDR1 LGHDT, CDR2 YNNKEL (reference sequence). The DNA for the CDR3 is TGTGCCAGCAGCCAAGACACTGGGACTACCCCAACGGCCCAGTACTTC. This translates into CASSQDTGTTPTAQYF.